The 22 T cell receptor beta chains below all came from one sample that was sequenced in a study of CD8 T cells in ankylosing spondylitis. In TCRdb, the 5' RACE reads were re-called with MiXCR into one record per CDR3 protein. The table shows about 160,000 distinct CDR3 sequences, with roughly 10% occurring only once. Material: blood, either unsorted or a sorted T cell fraction (not recorded which). Receptors originate from a female donor with ankylosing spondylitis or in good health (not recorded which).

Many counts were recorded for this clonotype. The gene calls are TRBV5-1 and TRBJ2-1; D uncertain. CDR3 length equals 16 residues. Germline V lookup: CDR1 SGHRS, CDR2 YFSETQ. V shed 4 bases and J shed 5 bases, with 19 bases lying between them. The chain's CDR3 is CASSPFELRPDNEQFF. The CDR3 nucleotides read TGCGCCAGCAGCCCTTTTGAGCTAAGGCCCGACAATGAGCAGTTCTTC.

The V and J genes are TRBV5-1 and TRBJ2-7, with 15 bases fitting TRBD2. Trimming cost V 3 bases and J 7 bases; bases outside gene matches: 5. The CDR3 has 15 amino acids. Per the germline V gene, CDR1 is SGHRS and CDR2 is YFSETQ. DNA for the CDR3: TGCGCCAGCAGCTCCGGGACTAGCGGGGGGTTGGAGCAGTACTTC. It codes for CASSSGTSGGLEQYF.

The chain joins TRBV7-2 to TRBJ2-3; unclear D gene. The CDR3 extends over 13 amino acids. The V and J ends lost 3 bases and 0 bases respectively, with 4 bases between them. Germline loops: CDR1 SGHTA, CDR2 FQGNSA. The DNA for the CDR3 is TGTGCCAGCAGCTTTGGCAGCACAGATACGCAGTATTTT. As protein: CASSFGSTDTQYF.

The V gene is TRBV4-1, the J gene TRBJ1-4, with D possibly matching TRBD1 (5 bases). This CDR3 contains 16 residues. The V end lost 4 bases, the J end lost 5 bases, and 17 bases lay between the germline ends. CDR1 is MGHRA and CDR2 is YSYEKL in the germline V gene. DNA for the CDR3: TGCGCCAGCAGCCCTATTGCAGGCGGGGGGAATGAAAAACTGTTTTTT. Translation gives CASSPIAGGGNEKLFF.

This clonotype was seen more than once but under ten times. The gene calls are TRBV30 and TRBJ2-3; 9 bases align to TRBD2. V was clipped by 4 bases and J by 0 bases; unmatched bases: 5. Per the germline V gene, CDR1 is GTSNPN and CDR2 is SVGIG (reference sequence). This CDR3 has 15 amino acids. The CDR3 loop is CAWKASGISTDTQYF. As DNA, the CDR3 is TGTGCCTGGAAAGCTAGCGGGATAAGCACAGATACGCAGTATTTT.

In its sample, this clonotype was seen a few times. The chain combines TRBV14 with TRBJ2-7; D gene uncertain. Germline V gene lookup returns CDR1 SGHDN and CDR2 FVKESK. This CDR3 comprises 12 residues. V lost 5 bases to trimming and J lost 9 bases, with 14 bases between them. Here the CDR3 reads CASSRVARWQYF. DNA of the CDR3: TGTGCCAGCAGCAGGGTGGCTCGATGGCAGTACTTC.

This clonotype has a handful of counts. V gene TRBV27 combines with J gene TRBJ2-7, with 9 bases aligning to TRBD1. Per the germline V gene, CDR1 is MNHEY and CDR2 is SMNVEV (reference sequence). V gave up 5 bases and J gave up 4 bases; unmatched junction bases: 3. The CDR3 contains 13 residues. This chain's CDR3 is CASSAGQGYEQYF. The CDR3 nucleotides are TGTGCCAGCAGTGCGGGACAGGGTTACGAGCAGTACTTC.

V usage is TRBV6-5 and J usage is TRBJ2-1, with 9 bases fitting TRBD2. The CDR3 runs to 16 residues. Germline CDR1 is MNHEY and CDR2 is SVGAGI. The V segment lost 2 bases and the J segment 8 bases; nucleotides outside the gene matches: 10. In nucleotides, the CDR3 is TGTGCCAGCAGTTACGAGATAGCGGGAGCCTCAGATGAGCAGTTCTTC. It yields the protein CASSYEIAGASDEQFF.

This clonotype was counted only a few times. V usage is TRBV30 and J usage is TRBJ2-1, with D uncertain. The V and J ends lost 1 base and 7 bases respectively, with 8 bases between them. The CDR3 runs to 12 residues. CDR1 GTSNPN and CDR2 SVGIG come from the germline V gene (reference sequence). DNA for the CDR3: TGTGCCTGGAGTGCCCCCTTAAATGAGCAGTTCTTC. The encoded protein is CAWSAPLNEQFF.

The sample holds many counts of this clonotype. The chain combines TRBV20-1 with TRBJ1-6; D is unresolved. V was clipped by 5 bases and J by 14 bases, with 16 bases between them. The germline V gene encodes CDR1 DFQATT and CDR2 SNEGSKA (reference sequence). The CDR3 runs to 12 residues. Written as DNA, the CDR3 is TGCAGTGCTCGGTCACTGTTGAGTACCCTCCACTTT. It translates to CSARSLLSTLHF.

This clonotype was seen ten or more times. The V and J genes are TRBV4-1 and TRBJ2-3, with TRBD2 matching over 7 bases. The V gene end was trimmed by 1 base and the J gene end by 3 bases; junction bases not matched to a gene: 4. The CDR3 has 15 amino acids. Germline CDR1 MGHRA, CDR2 YSYEKL. CDR3 protein: CASSQVAGETDTQYF. The CDR3 DNA reads as TGCGCCAGCAGCCAAGTGGCGGGAGAGACAGATACGCAGTATTTT.

The chain is built from TRBV24-1 and TRBJ2-1; D uncertain. The germline V gene has CDR1 KGHDR and CDR2 SFDVKD. The CDR3 sequence is 12 residues long. V shed 2 bases and J shed 3 bases, with 1 base lying between them. Here the CDR3 DNA reads TGTGCCACCAGTGATTACTACAATGAGCAGTTCTTC. Its translation: CATSDYYNEQFF.

The chain combines TRBV28 with TRBJ1-5, with a possible D match to TRBD1 (5 bases). The CDR3 has 13 amino acids. Trimming removed 3 bases at V and 9 bases at J, with 12 bases between. Per germline, CDR1 MDHEN and CDR2 SYDVKM. The CDR3 reads CASSLGVKVPQHF. The CDR3 DNA reads TGTGCCAGCAGTTTGGGGGTTAAGGTGCCCCAGCATTTT. The full variable domain, in which reference TRBV28 and TRBJ1-5 provide the parts outside the CDR3, is DVKVTQSSRYLVKRTGEKVFLECVQDMDHENMFWYRQDPGLGLRLIYFSYDVKMKEKGDIPEGYSVSREKKERFSLILESASTNQTSMYLCASSLGVKVPQHFGDGTRLSIL.

V is TRBV30 and J is TRBJ2-1; D perhaps matches TRBD2 (5 bases). The CDR3 covers 14 residues. Germline lookup yields CDR1 GTSNPN and CDR2 SVGIG (reference sequence). Trimming stripped 0 bases from V and 10 bases from J, with 16 bases between. The CDR3 nucleotides are TGTGCCTGGAGTGTAGCCAGCGGTGCTGGGGAGCAGTTCTTC. It specifies CAWSVASGAGEQFF.

J is TRBJ1-5 and V is TRBV12-3 or TRBV12-4; possibly TRBD1 for D (6 bases). V lost 5 bases, J lost 2 bases, and 10 bases lay in between. The CDR3 is made up of 14 amino acids. The CDR3 spells CASSQGLGNQPQHF. CDR3 nucleotides: TGTGCCAGCAGTCAGGGGTTGGGCAATCAGCCCCAGCATTTT.

The chain joins TRBV6-1 to TRBJ2-2; D uncertain. V lost 3 bases and J lost 0, with 5 bases in between. This CDR3 has 14 residues. Germline V gives CDR1 MNHNS, CDR2 SASEGT. CDR3 nucleotide sequence: TGTGCCAGCAGTGATCGACCGAACACCGGGGAGCTGTTTTTT. It specifies CASSDRPNTGELFF.

The chain links TRBV9 to TRBJ2-6, with 9 bases aligning to TRBD1. Germline values: CDR1 SGDLS, CDR2 YYNGEE. The junction had 13 bases not matched to a gene; V was cut back by 5 bases and J by 1 base. CDR3 length: 19 residues. CDR3 residues: CASRGDREQYTSGANVLTF. The CDR3 DNA reads as TGTGCCAGCAGGGGGGACAGGGAGCAGTATACTTCTGGGGCCAACGTCCTGACTTTC.

This clonotype appeared many times. The chain has TRBV25-1 and TRBJ1-1; D uncertain. The ends were cut back, 1 base at V and 0 bases at J, with 3 bases in the middle. The CDR3 contains 13 residues. Looked up from germline, CDR1 is MGHDK and CDR2 is SYGVNS. This CDR3 reads CASSEWVNTEAFF. DNA of the CDR3: TGTGCCAGCAGTGAATGGGTGAACACTGAAGCTTTCTTT.

The rearrangement links TRBV5-1 to TRBJ1-2; 10 bases are a match to TRBD1. Unmatched junction bases numbered 5, after V lost 4 bases and J lost 2 bases. This CDR3 is 15 amino acids long. CDR1 and CDR2 (germline): SGHRS, YFSETQ. The CDR3 protein is CASSPGTGANYGYTF. For the CDR3, the DNA is TGCGCCAGCAGCCCGGGGACAGGGGCCAACTATGGCTACACCTTC.

This clonotype was observed at least ten times. The rearrangement links TRBV11-1 to TRBJ2-7, with D perhaps matching TRBD1 or TRBD2 (5 bases each). There are 18 residues in the CDR3. V gave up 7 bases and J gave up 6 bases, with 31 bases separating them. CDR1 SGHAT and CDR2 FQDESV come from the germline V gene (reference sequence). CDR3 nucleotide sequence: TGTGCCAGCACCCCGCAAGGGGAGACTGGTGCACTCACTGGCGAGCAGTACTTC. This sequence encodes CASTPQGETGALTGEQYF.

In this sample, this clonotype turned up a few times. This rearrangement joins TRBV3-1 to TRBJ1-5; tentatively, D is TRBD1 (5 bases). Per the germline V gene, CDR1 is LGHDT and CDR2 is YNNKEL (reference sequence). V lost 0 bases to trimming and J lost 6 bases, with 6 bases between them. The CDR3 runs to 13 residues. The CDR3 nucleotides read TGTGCCAGCAGCCAAGAGAGGGGTCAGCCCCAGCATTTT. Amino acids: CASSQERGQPQHF.

The chain combines TRBV6-4 with TRBJ2-1; 8 bases match TRBD2. V gave up 3 bases and J gave up 12 bases; unmatched junction bases: 10. The CDR3 has 14 amino acids. Germline lookup yields CDR1 MRHNA and CDR2 SNTAGT. The CDR3 region has the DNA TGTGCCAGCAGTGAAAACCCAACTAGCGGTTCGCAGTTCTTC. This gives the protein CASSENPTSGSQFF.